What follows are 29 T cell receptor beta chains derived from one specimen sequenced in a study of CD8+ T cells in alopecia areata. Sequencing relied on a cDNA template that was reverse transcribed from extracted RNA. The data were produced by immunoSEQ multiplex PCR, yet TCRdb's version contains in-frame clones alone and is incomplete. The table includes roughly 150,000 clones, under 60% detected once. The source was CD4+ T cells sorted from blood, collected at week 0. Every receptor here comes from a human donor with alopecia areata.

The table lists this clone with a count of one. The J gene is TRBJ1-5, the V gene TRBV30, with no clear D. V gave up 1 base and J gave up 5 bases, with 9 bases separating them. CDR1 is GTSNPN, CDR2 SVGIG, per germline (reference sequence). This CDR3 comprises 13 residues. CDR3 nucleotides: TGTGCCTGGAGTGAGCAGAGCGATCAGCCCCAGCATTTT. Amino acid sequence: CAWSEQSDQPQHF.

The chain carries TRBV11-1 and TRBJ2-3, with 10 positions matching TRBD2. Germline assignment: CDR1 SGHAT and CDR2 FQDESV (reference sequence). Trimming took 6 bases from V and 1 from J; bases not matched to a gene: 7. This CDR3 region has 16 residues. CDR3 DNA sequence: TGTGCCAGCAGACTAGGACTAGCGGCGCGCACAGATACGCAGTATTTT. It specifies CASRLGLAARTDTQYF.

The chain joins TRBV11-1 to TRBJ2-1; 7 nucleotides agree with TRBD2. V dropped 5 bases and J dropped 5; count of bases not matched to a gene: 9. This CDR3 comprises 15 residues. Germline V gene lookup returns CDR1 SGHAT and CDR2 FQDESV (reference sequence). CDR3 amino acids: CASSPTSRNHNEQFF. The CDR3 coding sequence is TGTGCCAGCAGCCCGACTAGCCGGAATCACAATGAGCAGTTCTTC.

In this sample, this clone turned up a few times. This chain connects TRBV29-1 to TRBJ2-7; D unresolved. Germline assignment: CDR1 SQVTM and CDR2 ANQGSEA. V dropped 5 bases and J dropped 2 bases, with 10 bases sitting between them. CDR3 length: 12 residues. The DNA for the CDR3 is TGCAGCGTTCGGTCGGATACCTACGAGCAGTACTTC. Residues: CSVRSDTYEQYF.

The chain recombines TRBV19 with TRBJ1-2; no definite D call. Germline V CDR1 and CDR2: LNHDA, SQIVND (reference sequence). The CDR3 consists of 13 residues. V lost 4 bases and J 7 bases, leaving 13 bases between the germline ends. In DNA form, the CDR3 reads TGTGCCAGTAGTAAAACGGACTTTCTTGGCTACACCTTC. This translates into CASSKTDFLGYTF.

The CDR3 here is CASSYRTRSTDTQYF. CDR3 in DNA: TGTGCCAGCTCTTACAGGACTAGGAGCACAGATACGCAGTATTTT. The genes are TRBV18 and TRBJ2-3; 7 positions agree with TRBD2. The CDR3 is made up of 15 amino acids. Looked up from germline, CDR1 is KGHSH and CDR2 is LQKENI. J lost 0 bases, V lost 6 bases, and 6 bases had no gene match.

The CDR3 region is CASSQGQGYYGYTF. DNA for the CDR3: TGCGCCAGCAGCCAAGGTCAGGGGTACTATGGCTACACCTTC. The chain links TRBV4-3 to TRBJ1-2; D perhaps matches TRBD1 (6 bases). Germline loops: CDR1 LGHNA, CDR2 YSLEER. This CDR3 spans 14 amino acids. Deletions cut 1 base from V and 3 bases from J, with 9 bases between.

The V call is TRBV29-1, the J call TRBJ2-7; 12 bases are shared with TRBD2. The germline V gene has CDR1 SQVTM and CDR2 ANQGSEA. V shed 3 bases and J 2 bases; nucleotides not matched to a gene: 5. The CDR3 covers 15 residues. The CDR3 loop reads CSVEKTSGGAYEQYF. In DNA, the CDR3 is TGCAGCGTTGAGAAGACTAGCGGGGGAGCCTACGAGCAGTACTTC.

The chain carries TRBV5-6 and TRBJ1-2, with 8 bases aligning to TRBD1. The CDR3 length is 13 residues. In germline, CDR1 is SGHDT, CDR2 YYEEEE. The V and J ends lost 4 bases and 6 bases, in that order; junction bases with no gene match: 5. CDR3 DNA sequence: TGTGCCAGCAGCCCCGGGACAGGTAATGGCTACACCTTC. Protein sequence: CASSPGTGNGYTF.

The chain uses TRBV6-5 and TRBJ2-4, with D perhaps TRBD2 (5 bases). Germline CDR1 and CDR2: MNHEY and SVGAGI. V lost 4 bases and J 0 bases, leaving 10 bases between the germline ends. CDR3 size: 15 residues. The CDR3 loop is CASSSMRVAKNIQYF. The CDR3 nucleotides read TGTGCCAGCAGTTCTATGAGGGTAGCCAAAAACATTCAGTACTTC.

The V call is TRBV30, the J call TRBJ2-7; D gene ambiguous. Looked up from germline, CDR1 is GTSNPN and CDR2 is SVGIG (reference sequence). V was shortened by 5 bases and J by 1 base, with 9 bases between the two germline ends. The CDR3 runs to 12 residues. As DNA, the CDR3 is TGTGCCTGGGCCCTGAGGTCCTACGAGCAGTACTTC. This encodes CAWALRSYEQYF.

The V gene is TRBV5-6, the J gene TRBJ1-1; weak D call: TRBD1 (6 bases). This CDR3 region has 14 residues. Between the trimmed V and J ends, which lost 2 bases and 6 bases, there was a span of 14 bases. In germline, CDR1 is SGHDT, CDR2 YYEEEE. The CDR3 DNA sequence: TGTGCCAGCAGCTTATTTACAGGGATACCTGAAGCTTTCTTT. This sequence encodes CASSLFTGIPEAFF.

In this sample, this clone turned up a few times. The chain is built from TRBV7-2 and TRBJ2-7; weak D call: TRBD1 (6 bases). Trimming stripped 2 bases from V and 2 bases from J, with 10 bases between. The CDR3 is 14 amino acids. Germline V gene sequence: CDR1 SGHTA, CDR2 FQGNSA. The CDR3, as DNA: TGTGCCAGCAGCTTAAGACAGGTTCCCTACGAGCAGTACTTC. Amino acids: CASSLRQVPYEQYF.

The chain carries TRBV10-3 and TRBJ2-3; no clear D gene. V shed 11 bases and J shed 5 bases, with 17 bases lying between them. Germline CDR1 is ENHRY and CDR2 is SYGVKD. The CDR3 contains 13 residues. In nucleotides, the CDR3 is TGTGCCTCTCGCGGCCTCGGCGGAGATACGCAGTATTTT. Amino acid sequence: CASRGLGGDTQYF.

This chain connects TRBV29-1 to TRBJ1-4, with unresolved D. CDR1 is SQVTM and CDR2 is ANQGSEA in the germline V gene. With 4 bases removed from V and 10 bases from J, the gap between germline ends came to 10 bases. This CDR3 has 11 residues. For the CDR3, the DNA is TGCAGCGTTGCCGCGGGTGGAAAACTGTTTTTT. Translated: CSVAAGGKLFF.

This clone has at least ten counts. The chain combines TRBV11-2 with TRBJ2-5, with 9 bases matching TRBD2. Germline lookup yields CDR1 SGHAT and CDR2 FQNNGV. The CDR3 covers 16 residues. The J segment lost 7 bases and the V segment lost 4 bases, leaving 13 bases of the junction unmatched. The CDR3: CASSSPLASGERTQYF. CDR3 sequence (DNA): TGTGCCAGCAGCTCACCCTTAGCTAGCGGGGAGCGGACCCAGTACTTC. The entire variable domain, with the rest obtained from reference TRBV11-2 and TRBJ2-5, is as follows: EAGVAQSPRYKIIEKRQSVAFWCNPISGHATLYWYQQILGQGPKLLIQFQNNGVVDDSQLPKDRFSAERLKGVDSTLKIQPAKLEDSAVYLCASSSPLASGERTQYFGPGTRLLVL.

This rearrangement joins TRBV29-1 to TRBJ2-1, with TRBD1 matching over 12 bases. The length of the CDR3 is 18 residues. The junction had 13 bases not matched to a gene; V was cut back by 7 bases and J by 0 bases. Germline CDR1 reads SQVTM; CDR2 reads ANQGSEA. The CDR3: CSDPRDRGPLSSYNEQFF. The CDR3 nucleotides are TGCAGCGATCCCCGGGACAGGGGGCCTCTTAGCTCCTACAATGAGCAGTTCTTC.

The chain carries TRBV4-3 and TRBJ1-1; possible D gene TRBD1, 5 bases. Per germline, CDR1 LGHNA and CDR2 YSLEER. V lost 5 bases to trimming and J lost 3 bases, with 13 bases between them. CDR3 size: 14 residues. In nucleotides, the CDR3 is TGCGCCAGCAGCATGGGGGGTTGGGACACTGAAGCTTTCTTT. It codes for CASSMGGWDTEAFF.

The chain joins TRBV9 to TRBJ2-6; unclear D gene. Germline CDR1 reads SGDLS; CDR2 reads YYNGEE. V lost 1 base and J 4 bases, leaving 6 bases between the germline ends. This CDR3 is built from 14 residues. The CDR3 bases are TGTGCCAGCAGCGTACGTAGCGGGGCCAACGTCCTGACTTTC. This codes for CASSVRSGANVLTF.

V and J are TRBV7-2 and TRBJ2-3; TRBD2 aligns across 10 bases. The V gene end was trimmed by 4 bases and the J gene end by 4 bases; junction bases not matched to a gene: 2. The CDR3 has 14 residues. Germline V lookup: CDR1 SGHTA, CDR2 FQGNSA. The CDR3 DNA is TGTGCCAGCAGCTCAGCGGGGGGGCCAGATACGCAGTATTTT. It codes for CASSSAGGPDTQYF.

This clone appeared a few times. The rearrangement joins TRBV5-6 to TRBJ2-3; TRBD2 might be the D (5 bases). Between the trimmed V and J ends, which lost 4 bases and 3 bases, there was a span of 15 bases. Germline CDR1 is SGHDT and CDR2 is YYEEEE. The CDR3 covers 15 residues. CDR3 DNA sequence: TGTGCCAGCAGCCCAAACCCTACGGGGACAGATACGCAGTATTTT. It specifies CASSPNPTGTDTQYF.

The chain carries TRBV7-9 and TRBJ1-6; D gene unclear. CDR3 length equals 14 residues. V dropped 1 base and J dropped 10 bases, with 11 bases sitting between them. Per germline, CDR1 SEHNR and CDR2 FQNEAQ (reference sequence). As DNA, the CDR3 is TGTGCCAGCAGCTTAGACGGGTTTGGATCACCCCTCCACTTT. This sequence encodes CASSLDGFGSPLHF.

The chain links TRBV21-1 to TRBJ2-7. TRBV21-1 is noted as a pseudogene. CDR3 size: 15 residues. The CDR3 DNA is TGTGCCAGCATTGGCTGGGTGGGAAGAGCCTACGAGCAGTACTTC. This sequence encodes CASIGWVGRAYEQYF.

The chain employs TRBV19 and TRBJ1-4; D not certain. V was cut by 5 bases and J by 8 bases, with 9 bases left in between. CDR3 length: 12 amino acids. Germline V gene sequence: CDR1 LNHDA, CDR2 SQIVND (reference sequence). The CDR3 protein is CASSPRGEKLFF. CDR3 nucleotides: TGTGCCAGTAGTCCCCGAGGGGAAAAACTGTTTTTT. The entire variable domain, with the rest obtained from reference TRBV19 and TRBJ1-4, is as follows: DGGITQSPKYLFRKEGQNVTLSCEQNLNHDAMYWYRQDPGQGLRLIYYSQIVNDFQKGDIAEGYSVSREKKESFPLTVTSAQKNPTAFYLCASSPRGEKLFFGSGTQLSVL.

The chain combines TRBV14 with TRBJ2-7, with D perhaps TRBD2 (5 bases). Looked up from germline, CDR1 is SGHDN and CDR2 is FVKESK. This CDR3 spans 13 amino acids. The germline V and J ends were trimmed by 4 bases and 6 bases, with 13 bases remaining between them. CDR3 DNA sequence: TGTGCCAGCAGCCGACAACCTAGCTCCGAGCAGTACTTC. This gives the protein CASSRQPSSEQYF.

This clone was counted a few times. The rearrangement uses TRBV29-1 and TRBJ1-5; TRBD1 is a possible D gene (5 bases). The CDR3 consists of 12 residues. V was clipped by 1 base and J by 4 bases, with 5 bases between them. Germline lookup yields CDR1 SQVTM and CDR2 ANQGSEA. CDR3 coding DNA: TGCAGCGTTGAAGGACAGAATCAGCCCCAGCATTTT. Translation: CSVEGQNQPQHF.

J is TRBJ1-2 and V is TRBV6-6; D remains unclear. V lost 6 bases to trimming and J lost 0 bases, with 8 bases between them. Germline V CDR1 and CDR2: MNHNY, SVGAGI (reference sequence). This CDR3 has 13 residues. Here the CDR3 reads CASSRDTNYGYTF. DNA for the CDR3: TGTGCCAGCAGCCGTGACACTAACTATGGCTACACCTTC.

CDR3: CASSESNVKNIQYF. The CDR3 region has the DNA TGTGCCAGCAGTGAATCGAACGTCAAAAACATTCAGTACTTC. The chain joins TRBV25-1 to TRBJ2-4; D unclear. Germline V gene sequence: CDR1 MGHDK, CDR2 SYGVNS. Trimming removed 1 base from V and 3 bases from J, with 7 bases in between. The CDR3 extends over 14 amino acids.

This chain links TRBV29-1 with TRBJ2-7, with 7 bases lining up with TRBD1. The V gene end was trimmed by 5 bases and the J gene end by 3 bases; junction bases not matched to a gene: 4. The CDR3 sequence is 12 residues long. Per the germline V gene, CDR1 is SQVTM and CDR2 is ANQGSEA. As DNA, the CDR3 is TGCAGCGTTAGACGGACAGGCTACGAGCAGTACTTC. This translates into CSVRRTGYEQYF.